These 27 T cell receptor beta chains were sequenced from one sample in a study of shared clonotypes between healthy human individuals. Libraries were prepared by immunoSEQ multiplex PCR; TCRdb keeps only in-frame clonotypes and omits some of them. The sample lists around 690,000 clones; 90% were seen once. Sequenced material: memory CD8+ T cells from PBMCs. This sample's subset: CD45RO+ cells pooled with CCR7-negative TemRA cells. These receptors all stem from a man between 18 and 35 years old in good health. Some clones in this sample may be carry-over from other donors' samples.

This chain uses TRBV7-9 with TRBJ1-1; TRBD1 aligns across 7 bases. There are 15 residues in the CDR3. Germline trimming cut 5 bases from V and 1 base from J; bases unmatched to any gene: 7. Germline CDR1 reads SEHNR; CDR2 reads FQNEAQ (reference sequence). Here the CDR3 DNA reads TGTGCCAGCAGCGTCCACAGGGGTCCGAACACTGAAGCTTTCTTT. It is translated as CASSVHRGPNTEAFF.

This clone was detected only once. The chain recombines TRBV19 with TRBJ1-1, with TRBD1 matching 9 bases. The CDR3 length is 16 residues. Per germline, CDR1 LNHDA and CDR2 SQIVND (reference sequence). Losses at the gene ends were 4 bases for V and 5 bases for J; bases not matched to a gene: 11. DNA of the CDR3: TGTGCCAGTAGTACCAGGACAGGGGTTGGTGAAACTGAAGCTTTCTTT. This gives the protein CASSTRTGVGETEAFF.

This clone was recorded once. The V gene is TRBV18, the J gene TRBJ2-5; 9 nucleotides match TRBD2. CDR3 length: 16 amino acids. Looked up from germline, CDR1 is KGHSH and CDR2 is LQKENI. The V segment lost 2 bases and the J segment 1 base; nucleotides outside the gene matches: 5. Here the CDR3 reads CASSPMREGSQETQYF. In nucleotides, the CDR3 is TGTGCCAGCTCACCAATGCGGGAGGGTTCCCAAGAGACCCAGTACTTC.

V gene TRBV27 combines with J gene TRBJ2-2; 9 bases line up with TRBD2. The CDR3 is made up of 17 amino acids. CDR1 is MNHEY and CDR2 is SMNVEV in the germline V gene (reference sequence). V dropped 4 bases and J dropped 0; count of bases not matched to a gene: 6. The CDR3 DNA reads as TGTGCCAGCAGTTCCCACAGACTAGCGGCGAACACCGGGGAGCTGTTTTTT. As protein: CASSSHRLAANTGELFF.

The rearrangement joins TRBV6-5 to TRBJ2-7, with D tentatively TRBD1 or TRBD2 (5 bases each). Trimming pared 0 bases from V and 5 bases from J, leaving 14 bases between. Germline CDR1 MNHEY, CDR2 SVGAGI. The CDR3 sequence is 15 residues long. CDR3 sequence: CASSYSRGLDDEQYF. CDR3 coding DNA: TGTGCCAGCAGTTACTCGAGGGGTCTTGACGACGAGCAGTACTTC.

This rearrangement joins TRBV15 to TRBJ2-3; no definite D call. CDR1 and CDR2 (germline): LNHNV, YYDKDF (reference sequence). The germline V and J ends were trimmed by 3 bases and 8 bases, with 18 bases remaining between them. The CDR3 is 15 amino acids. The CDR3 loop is CATSSRLVFTGTQYF. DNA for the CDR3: TGTGCCACCAGCAGTCGGCTAGTCTTCACGGGTACGCAGTATTTT.

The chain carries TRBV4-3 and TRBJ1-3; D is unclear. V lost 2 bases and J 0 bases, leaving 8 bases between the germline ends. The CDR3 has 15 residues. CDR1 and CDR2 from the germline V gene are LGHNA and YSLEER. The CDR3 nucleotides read TGCGCCAGCAGCCAAAGTCGGGGCTCTGGAAACACCATATATTTT. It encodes CASSQSRGSGNTIYF.

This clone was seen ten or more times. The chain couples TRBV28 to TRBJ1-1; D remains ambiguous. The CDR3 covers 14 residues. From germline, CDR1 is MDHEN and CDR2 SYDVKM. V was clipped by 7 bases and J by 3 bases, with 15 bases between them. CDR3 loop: CASTMDGGDTEAFF. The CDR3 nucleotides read TGTGCCAGCACCATGGACGGAGGAGACACTGAAGCTTTCTTT.

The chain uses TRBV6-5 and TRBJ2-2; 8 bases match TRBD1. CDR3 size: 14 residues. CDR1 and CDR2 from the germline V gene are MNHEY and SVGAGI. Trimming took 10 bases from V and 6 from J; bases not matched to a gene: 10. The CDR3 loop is CATGLSQGAGELFF. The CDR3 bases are TGTGCCACTGGGCTATCACAGGGGGCCGGGGAGCTGTTTTTT.

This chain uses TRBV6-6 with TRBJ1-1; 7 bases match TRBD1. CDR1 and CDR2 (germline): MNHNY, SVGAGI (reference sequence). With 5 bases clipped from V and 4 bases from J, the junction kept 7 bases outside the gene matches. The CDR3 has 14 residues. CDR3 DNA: TGTGCCAGCAGTCCAGGGGGAGGCGGCACTGAAGCTTTCTTT. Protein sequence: CASSPGGGGTEAFF.

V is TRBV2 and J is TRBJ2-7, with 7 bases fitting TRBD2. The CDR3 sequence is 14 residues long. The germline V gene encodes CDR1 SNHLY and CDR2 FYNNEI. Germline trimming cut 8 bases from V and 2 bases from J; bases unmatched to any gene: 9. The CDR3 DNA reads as TGTGCCAGCTGGGGACGGGAGGCCCCCTACGAGCAGTACTTC. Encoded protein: CASWGREAPYEQYF.

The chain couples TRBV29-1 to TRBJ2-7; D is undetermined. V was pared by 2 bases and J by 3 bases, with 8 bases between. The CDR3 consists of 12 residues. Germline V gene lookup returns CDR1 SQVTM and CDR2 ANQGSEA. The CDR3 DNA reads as TGCAGCGTTGAATCGGGCGGCTACGAGCAGTACTTC. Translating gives CSVESGGYEQYF.

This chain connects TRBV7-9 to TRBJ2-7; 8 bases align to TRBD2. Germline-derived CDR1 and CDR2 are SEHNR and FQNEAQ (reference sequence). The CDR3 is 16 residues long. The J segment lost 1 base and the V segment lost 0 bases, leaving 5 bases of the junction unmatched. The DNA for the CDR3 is TGTGCCAGCAGCTTAGCGGGTAGCGGGACGTCCTACGAGCAGTACTTC. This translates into CASSLAGSGTSYEQYF.

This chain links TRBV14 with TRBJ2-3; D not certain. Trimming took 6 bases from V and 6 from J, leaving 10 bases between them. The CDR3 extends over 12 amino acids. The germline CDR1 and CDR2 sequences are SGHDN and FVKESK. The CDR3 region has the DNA TGTGCCAGCAGTCATCTCAAGGATACGCAGTATTTT. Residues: CASSHLKDTQYF.

The CDR3 nucleotides read TGTGCCAGCAGCCCAACCTGGGGTAGCAATCAGCCCCAGCATTTT. This codes for CASSPTWGSNQPQHF. The rearrangement uses TRBV9 and TRBJ1-5; D is unclear. The CDR3 is made up of 15 amino acids. V lost 4 bases and J lost 0, with 11 bases in between. Germline values: CDR1 SGDLS, CDR2 YYNGEE.

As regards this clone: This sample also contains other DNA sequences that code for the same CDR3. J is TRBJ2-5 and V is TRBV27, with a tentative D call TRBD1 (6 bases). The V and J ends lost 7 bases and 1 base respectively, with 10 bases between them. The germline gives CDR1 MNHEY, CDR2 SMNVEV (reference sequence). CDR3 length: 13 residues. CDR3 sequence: CASTSRGQETQYF. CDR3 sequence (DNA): TGTGCCAGCACAAGCAGGGGCCAAGAGACCCAGTACTTC.

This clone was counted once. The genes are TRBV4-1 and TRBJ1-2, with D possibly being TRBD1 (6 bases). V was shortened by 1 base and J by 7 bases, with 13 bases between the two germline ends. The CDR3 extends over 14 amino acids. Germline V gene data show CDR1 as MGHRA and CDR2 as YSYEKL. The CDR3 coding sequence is TGCGCCAGCAGCCAAGTCGGCAGGGGAAGTGGCTACACCTTC. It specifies CASSQVGRGSGYTF.

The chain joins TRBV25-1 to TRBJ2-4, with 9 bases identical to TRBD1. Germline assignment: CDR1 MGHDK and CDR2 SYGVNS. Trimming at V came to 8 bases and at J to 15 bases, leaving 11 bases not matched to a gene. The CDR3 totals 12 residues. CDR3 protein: CASGGQGLPLYF. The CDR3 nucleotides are TGTGCCAGCGGGGGACAGGGCCTCCCATTGTACTTC. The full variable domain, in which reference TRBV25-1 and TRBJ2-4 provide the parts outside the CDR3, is EADIYQTPRYLVIGTGKKITLECSQTMGHDKMYWYQQDPGMELHLIHYSYGVNSTEKGDLSSESTVSRIRTEHFPLTLESARPSHTSQYLCASGGQGLPLYFGAGTRLSVL.

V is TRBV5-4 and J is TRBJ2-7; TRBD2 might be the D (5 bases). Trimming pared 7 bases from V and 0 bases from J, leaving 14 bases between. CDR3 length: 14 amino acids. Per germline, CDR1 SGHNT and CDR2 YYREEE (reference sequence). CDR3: CASGPSSYSYEQYF. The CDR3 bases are TGTGCCAGCGGTCCTAGCTCCTACTCCTACGAGCAGTACTTC.

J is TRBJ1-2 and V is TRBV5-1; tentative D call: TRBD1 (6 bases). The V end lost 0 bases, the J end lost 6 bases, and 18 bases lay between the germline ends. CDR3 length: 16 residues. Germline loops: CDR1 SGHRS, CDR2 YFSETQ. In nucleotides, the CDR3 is TGCGCCAGCAGCTTGGAGGCAGGGGTTACCCTCGATGGCTACACCTTC. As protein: CASSLEAGVTLDGYTF.

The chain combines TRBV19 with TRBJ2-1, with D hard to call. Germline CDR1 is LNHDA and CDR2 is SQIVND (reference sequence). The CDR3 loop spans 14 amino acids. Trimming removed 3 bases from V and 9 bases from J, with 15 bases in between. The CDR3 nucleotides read TGTGCCAGTAGTATGAGGAACGGTGAGGTTGAGCAGTTCTTC. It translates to CASSMRNGEVEQFF.

For the CDR3, the DNA is TGTGCCAGCAGTCCAGTGGACGGTAATGAAAAACTGTTTTTT. It translates to CASSPVDGNEKLFF. This chain connects TRBV28 to TRBJ1-4; the D is unclear. V was clipped by 5 bases and J by 4 bases, with 11 bases between them. CDR3 length: 14 amino acids. Germline assignment: CDR1 MDHEN and CDR2 SYDVKM.

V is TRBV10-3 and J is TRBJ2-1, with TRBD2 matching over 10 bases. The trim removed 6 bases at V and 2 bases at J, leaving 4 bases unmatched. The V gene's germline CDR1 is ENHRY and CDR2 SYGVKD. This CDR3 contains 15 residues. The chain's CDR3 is CAIRSSGSPYNEQFF. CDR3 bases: TGTGCCATCAGGTCTAGCGGGAGTCCCTACAATGAGCAGTTCTTC.

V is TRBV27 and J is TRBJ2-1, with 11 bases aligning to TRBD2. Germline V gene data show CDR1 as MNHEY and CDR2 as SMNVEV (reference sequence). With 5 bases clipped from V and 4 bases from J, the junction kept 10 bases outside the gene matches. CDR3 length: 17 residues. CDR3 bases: TGTGCCAGCAGTCCACGACTAGCGGGGAACCAATACAATGAGCAGTTCTTC. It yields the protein CASSPRLAGNQYNEQFF.

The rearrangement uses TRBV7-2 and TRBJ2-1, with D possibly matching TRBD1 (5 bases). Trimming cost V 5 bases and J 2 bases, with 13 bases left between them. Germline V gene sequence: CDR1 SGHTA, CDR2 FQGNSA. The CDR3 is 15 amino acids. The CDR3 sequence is CASSPGHKTYNEQFF. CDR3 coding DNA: TGTGCCAGCAGCCCCGGACACAAGACCTACAATGAGCAGTTCTTC.

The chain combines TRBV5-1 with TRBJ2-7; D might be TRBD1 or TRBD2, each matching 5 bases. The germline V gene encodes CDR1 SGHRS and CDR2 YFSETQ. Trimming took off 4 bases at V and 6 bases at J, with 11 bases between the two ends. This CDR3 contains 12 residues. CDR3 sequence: CASSLDGAEQYF. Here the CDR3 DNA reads TGCGCCAGCAGCCTGGACGGGGCCGAGCAGTACTTC.

The CDR3 DNA reads as TGTGCCAGCAGCTCGCCGACAGTTACCGACGAGCAGTACTTC. Its translation is CASSSPTVTDEQYF. The chain couples TRBV7-9 to TRBJ2-7, with TRBD1 as a possible D gene (5 bases). In germline, CDR1 is SEHNR, CDR2 FQNEAQ (reference sequence). The V gene lost 4 bases and the J gene lost 5 bases, with 15 bases spanning the gap. The CDR3 loop spans 14 amino acids.